The entry that follows covers one T cell receptor (beta chain) sequence. This record belongs to a study of control samples from healthy donors and cancer patients. CDR1 is SNHLY, CDR2 FYNNEI, per germline. The CDR3 spans 15 residues. Trimming cost V 7 bases and J 0 bases, with 16 bases left between them. TCRdb's table, derived via immunoSEQ multiplex PCR, lists solely in-frame clones and lacks some. The sample lists about 100,000 clones; approximately 80% were seen once. The sample taken for sequencing was blood. This receptor was identified in a young man in good health. This chain links TRBV2 with TRBJ2-7, with D possibly being TRBD1 or TRBD2 (6 bases each). This chain's CDR3 is CASIPGEAGSYEQYF. The CDR3 DNA sequence: TGTGCCAGCATTCCAGGGGAGGCAGGCTCCTACGAGCAGTACTTC.